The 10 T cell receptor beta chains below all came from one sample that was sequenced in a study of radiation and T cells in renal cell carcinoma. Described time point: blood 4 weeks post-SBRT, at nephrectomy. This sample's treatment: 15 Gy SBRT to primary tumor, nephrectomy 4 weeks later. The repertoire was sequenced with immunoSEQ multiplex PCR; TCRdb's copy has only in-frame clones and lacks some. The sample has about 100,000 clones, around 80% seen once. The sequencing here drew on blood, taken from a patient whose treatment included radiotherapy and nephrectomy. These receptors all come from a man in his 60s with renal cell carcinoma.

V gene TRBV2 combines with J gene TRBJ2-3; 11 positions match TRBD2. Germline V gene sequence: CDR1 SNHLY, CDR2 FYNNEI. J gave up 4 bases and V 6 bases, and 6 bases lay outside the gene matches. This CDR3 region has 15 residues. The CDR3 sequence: CASSLLAGGPDTQYF. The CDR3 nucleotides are TGTGCCAGCAGCCTTCTAGCGGGAGGCCCAGATACGCAGTATTTT.

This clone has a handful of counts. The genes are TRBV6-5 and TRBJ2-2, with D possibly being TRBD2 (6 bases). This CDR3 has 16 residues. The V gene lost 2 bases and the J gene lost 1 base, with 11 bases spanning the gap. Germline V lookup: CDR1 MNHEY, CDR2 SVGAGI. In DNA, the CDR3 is TGTGCCAGCAGTTACACTCTAGCGAGGAACACCGGGGAGCTGTTTTTT. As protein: CASSYTLARNTGELFF.

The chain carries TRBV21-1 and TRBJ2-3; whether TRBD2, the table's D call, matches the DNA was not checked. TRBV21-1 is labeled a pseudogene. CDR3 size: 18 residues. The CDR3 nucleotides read TGTGCCAGCAGAAGAGGTATCCGCGGACTGACTAACACAGATACGCAGTATTTT. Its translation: CASRRGIRGLTNTDTQYF.

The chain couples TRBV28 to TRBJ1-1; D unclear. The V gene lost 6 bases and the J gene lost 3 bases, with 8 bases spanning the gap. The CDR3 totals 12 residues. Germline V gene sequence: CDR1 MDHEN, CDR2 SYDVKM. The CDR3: CASRVEHTEAFF. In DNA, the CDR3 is TGTGCCAGCAGGGTTGAGCACACTGAAGCTTTCTTT.

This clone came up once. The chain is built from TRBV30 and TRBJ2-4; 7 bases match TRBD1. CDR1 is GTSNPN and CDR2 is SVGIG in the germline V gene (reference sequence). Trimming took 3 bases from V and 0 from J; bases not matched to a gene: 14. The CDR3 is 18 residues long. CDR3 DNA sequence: TGTGCCTGGAGGGGGACAGACCTTCTTGCCCTAGCCAAAAACATTCAGTACTTC. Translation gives CAWRGTDLLALAKNIQYF. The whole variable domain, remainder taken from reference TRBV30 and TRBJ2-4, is SQTIHQWPATLVQPVGSPLSLECTVEGTSNPNLYWYRQAAGRGLQLLFYSVGIGQISSEVPQNLSASRPQDRQFILSSKKLLLSDSGFYLCAWRGTDLLALAKNIQYFGAGTRLSVL.

As DNA, the CDR3 is TGTGCCAGTAGTTACTTCCTTGGGACTAGTGGTATGAATGAGCAGTTCTTC. This sequence encodes CASSYFLGTSGMNEQFF. This chain links TRBV19 with TRBJ2-1; the match to TRBD2 covers 8 bases. The CDR3 length is 17 residues. Germline-derived CDR1 and CDR2 are LNHDA and SQIVND (reference sequence). Trimming at V came to 5 bases and at J to 7 bases, leaving 16 bases not matched to a gene.

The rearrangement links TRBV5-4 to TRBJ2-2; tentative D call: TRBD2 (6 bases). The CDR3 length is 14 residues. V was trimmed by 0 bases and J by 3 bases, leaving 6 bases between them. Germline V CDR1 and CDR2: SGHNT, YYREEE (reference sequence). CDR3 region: CASSLAGDTGELFF. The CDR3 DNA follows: TGTGCCAGCAGCTTGGCGGGAGACACCGGGGAGCTGTTTTTT. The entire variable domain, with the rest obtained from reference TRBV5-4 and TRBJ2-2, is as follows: ETGVTQSPTHLIKTRGQQVTLRCSSQSGHNTVSWYQQALGQGPQFIFQYYREEENGRGNFPPRFSGLQFPNYSSELNVNALELDDSALYLCASSLAGDTGELFFGEGSRLTVL.

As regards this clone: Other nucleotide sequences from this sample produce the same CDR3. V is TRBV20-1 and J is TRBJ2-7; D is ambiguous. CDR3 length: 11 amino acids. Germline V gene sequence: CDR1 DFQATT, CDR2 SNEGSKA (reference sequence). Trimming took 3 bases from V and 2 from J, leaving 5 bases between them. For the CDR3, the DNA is TGCAGTGCTAGGGCCGCCTACGAGCAGTACTTC. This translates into CSARAAYEQYF.

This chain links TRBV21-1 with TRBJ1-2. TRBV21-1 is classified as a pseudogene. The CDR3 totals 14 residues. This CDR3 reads CASSKGGDFYGYTF. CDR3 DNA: TGTGCCAGCAGCAAAGGCGGGGACTTCTATGGCTACACCTTC.

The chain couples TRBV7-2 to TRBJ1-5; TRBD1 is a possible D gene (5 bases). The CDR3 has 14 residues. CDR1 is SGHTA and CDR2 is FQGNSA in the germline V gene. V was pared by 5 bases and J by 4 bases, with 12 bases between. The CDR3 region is CASSPVGLNQPQHF. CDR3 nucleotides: TGTGCCAGCAGCCCTGTGGGACTGAATCAGCCCCAGCATTTT.